This passage covers 26 T cell receptor beta chains from one sample sequenced in a study of T cell responses to AZD1222 COVID-19 vaccine. Generated by immunoSEQ multiplex PCR, the TCRdb table keeps only in-frame clones and is missing some. The sample lists under 150,000 clones, roughly 90% occurring once. Here the sequenced sample was peripheral blood, taken on day 0 of MenACWY control vaccination. Receptors originate from an adult in good health.

The V gene is TRBV3-1 (or the pseudogene TRBV3-2), the J gene TRBJ1-5, with D uncertain. The germline V gene encodes CDR1 LGHDT and CDR2 YNNKEL (reference sequence). The CDR3 has 16 residues. V was pared by 1 base and J by 3 bases, with 13 bases between. CDR3 bases: TGTGCCAGCAGCCAAGGGTCCGCTTCGGCCAATCAGCCCCAGCATTTT. Protein sequence: CASSQGSASANQPQHF.

The chain recombines TRBV25-1 with TRBJ1-3; no definite D call. V was trimmed by 3 bases and J by 2 bases, leaving 11 bases between them. This CDR3 region has 15 residues. CDR1 is MGHDK and CDR2 is SYGVNS in the germline V gene. In nucleotides, the CDR3 is TGTGCCAGCAGTGACCCCTCAGATACTGGAAACACCATATATTTT. This codes for CASSDPSDTGNTIYF. The full variable domain, rest sourced from reference TRBV25-1 and TRBJ1-3, is EADIYQTPRYLVIGTGKKITLECSQTMGHDKMYWYQQDPGMELHLIHYSYGVNSTEKGDLSSESTVSRIRTEHFPLTLESARPSHTSQYLCASSDPSDTGNTIYFGEGSWLTVV.

The V and J genes are TRBV5-4 and TRBJ2-3, with D tentatively TRBD2 (5 bases). The CDR3 covers 15 residues. Germline CDR1 SGHNT, CDR2 YYREEE (reference sequence). V shed 2 bases and J shed 0 bases, with 10 bases lying between them. The CDR3 protein is CASSLTAASTDTQYF. The DNA of the CDR3 is TGTGCCAGCAGCTTAACAGCGGCTAGCACAGATACGCAGTATTTT.

This clone was found once. The CDR3 sequence: CASSLEGSSGRRTGELFF. CDR3 sequence (DNA): TGTGCCAGCAGCTTAGAAGGGAGTAGCGGGAGACGAACCGGGGAGCTGTTTTTT. The J gene is TRBJ2-2, the V gene TRBV11-3; TRBD2 agrees at 9 bases. CDR1 is SGHNT and CDR2 is YENEEA in the germline V gene. The CDR3 has 18 amino acids. The ends lost 0 bases at V and 5 bases at J; junction bases unmatched: 10.

This chain uses TRBV5-1 with TRBJ1-3; no definite D call. Trimming took 4 bases from V and 2 from J, leaving 25 bases between them. This CDR3 spans 19 amino acids. From germline, CDR1 is SGHRS and CDR2 YFSETQ. CDR3: CASSLEGRGPYLTGNTIYF. CDR3 in DNA: TGCGCCAGCAGCCTTGAGGGTAGAGGTCCATACTTGACTGGAAACACCATATATTTT. The full variable domain, with the rest looked up from reference TRBV5-1 and TRBJ1-3, is KAGVTQTPRYLIKTRGQQVTLSCSPISGHRSVSWYQQTPGQGLQFLFEYFSETQRNKGNFPGRFSGRQFSNSRSEMNVSTLELGDSALYLCASSLEGRGPYLTGNTIYFGEGSWLTVV.

This clone was counted between two and nine times. The chain combines TRBV19 with TRBJ2-1; maybe TRBD1 (6 bases). Trimming stripped 6 bases from V and 4 bases from J, with 16 bases between. Germline V lookup: CDR1 LNHDA, CDR2 SQIVND (reference sequence). The CDR3 loop spans 15 amino acids. The CDR3 protein is CASSLLGGRYNEQFF. DNA for the CDR3: TGTGCCAGTAGCCTGTTAGGGGGACGTTACAATGAGCAGTTCTTC.

V and J are TRBV6-6 and TRBJ1-2; 8 bases align to TRBD1. CDR3 length: 13 residues. V dropped 4 bases and J dropped 7; count of bases not matched to a gene: 5. Germline-derived CDR1 and CDR2 are MNHNY and SVGAGI (reference sequence). The CDR3 reads CASSSLDRAGYTF. The CDR3 region has the DNA TGTGCCAGCAGTTCCCTGGACAGGGCTGGCTACACCTTC.

The rearrangement links TRBV11-3 to TRBJ2-7; D gene unclear. The CDR3 loop spans 11 amino acids. V lost 1 base to trimming and J lost 6 bases, with 4 bases between them. The V gene's germline CDR1 is SGHNT and CDR2 YENEEA. CDR3 sequence reads: CASSLAAEQYF. In DNA form, the CDR3 reads TGTGCCAGCAGCTTAGCGGCCGAGCAGTACTTC.

Regarding this clone: A junction boundary mismatches the germline segment, possibly from a read error. The chain carries TRBV3-1 (or the pseudogene TRBV3-2) and TRBJ2-7; D unclear. From germline, CDR1 is LGHDT and CDR2 YNNKEL (reference sequence). The CDR3 runs to 13 residues. The CDR3 here is CASSQGVRYGQYF. The CDR3 DNA follows: TGTGCCAGCAGCCAAGGTGTTCGCTACGGGCAGTACTTC.

This chain connects TRBV5-1 to TRBJ2-3; 9 bases are shared with TRBD2. The ends lost 6 bases at V and 2 bases at J; junction bases unmatched: 7. Germline lookup yields CDR1 SGHRS and CDR2 YFSETQ. The CDR3 spans 15 residues. Here the CDR3 reads CASTTSGKPTDTQYF. CDR3 nucleotide sequence: TGCGCCAGCACGACTAGCGGAAAACCCACAGATACGCAGTATTTT.

The V call is TRBV9, the J call TRBJ2-6, with D possibly matching TRBD2 (5 bases). With 3 bases removed from V and 0 bases from J, the gap between germline ends came to 22 bases. The CDR3 loop spans 20 amino acids. CDR1 and CDR2 from the germline V gene are SGDLS and YYNGEE. The CDR3 sequence is CASSGPSWASSPSGANVLTF. The DNA for the CDR3 is TGTGCCAGCAGCGGCCCTTCTTGGGCTAGCAGCCCCTCTGGGGCCAACGTCCTGACTTTC. Full variable domain (remainder filled in from reference TRBV9 and TRBJ2-6): DSGVTQTPKHLITATGQRVTLRCSPRSGDLSVYWYQQSLDQGLQFLIQYYNGEERAKGNILERFSAQQFPDLHSELNLSSLELGDSALYFCASSGPSWASSPSGANVLTFGAGSRLTVL.

This chain joins TRBV4-3 and TRBJ1-1; D ambiguous. This CDR3 comprises 14 residues. V lost 1 base and J 3 bases, leaving 9 bases between the germline ends. Germline lookup yields CDR1 LGHNA and CDR2 YSLEER. CDR3 in DNA: TGCGCCAGCAGCCAAGTCTCGTGGGACACTGAAGCTTTCTTT. Protein product: CASSQVSWDTEAFF.

The V gene is TRBV21-1, the J gene TRBJ1-2; the D segment call TRBD1 is taken from the table without a DNA check. TRBV21-1 is classified as a pseudogene. CDR3 size: 15 residues. Written as DNA, the CDR3 is TGTGCCAGCACCCAAAGGACAGGGGTTATCTATGGCTACACCTTC. The encoded protein is CASTQRTGVIYGYTF.

The chain recombines TRBV7-9 with TRBJ2-1, with 10 bases aligning to TRBD1. Germline CDR1 reads SEHNR; CDR2 reads FQNEAQ (reference sequence). The CDR3 has 15 amino acids. After removal of 0 bases from V and 8 bases from J, the junction contained 4 bases not matched to a gene. The CDR3, as DNA: TGTGCCAGCAGCTTAGCCCCGGGACAGGGGCATGAGCAGTTCTTC. This sequence encodes CASSLAPGQGHEQFF.

This clone was picked up a small number of times. V usage is TRBV9 and J usage is TRBJ2-7, with 13 bases lining up with TRBD2. The CDR3 runs 15 residues. The germline CDR1 and CDR2 sequences are SGDLS and YYNGEE. Losses at the gene ends were 3 bases for V and 2 bases for J; bases not matched to a gene: 2. CDR3 nucleotide sequence: TGTGCCAGCAGCGAAGGACTAGCGGGAGCCTACGAGCAGTACTTC. Protein sequence: CASSEGLAGAYEQYF.

V gene TRBV29-1 combines with J gene TRBJ1-1; D perhaps matches TRBD1 (5 bases). CDR1 is SQVTM, CDR2 ANQGSEA, per germline. Deletions cut 7 bases from V and 11 bases from J, with 20 bases between. There are 12 residues in the CDR3. This chain's CDR3 is CSADGGSVGAFF. CDR3 in DNA: TGCAGCGCCGACGGGGGTTCTGTTGGGGCTTTCTTT.

V and J are TRBV7-6 and TRBJ1-5, with unresolved D. The CDR3 covers 14 residues. The germline V gene has CDR1 SGHVS and CDR2 FNYEAQ. V shed 5 bases and J shed 3 bases, with 11 bases lying between them. This CDR3 reads CASSPASTNQPQHF. The CDR3 DNA follows: TGTGCCAGCAGCCCAGCAAGTACCAATCAGCCCCAGCATTTT.

The chain has TRBV6-5 and TRBJ2-2, with 8 bases that match TRBD1. Germline-derived CDR1 and CDR2 are MNHEY and SVGAGI. The J segment lost 3 bases and the V segment lost 7 bases, leaving 4 bases of the junction unmatched. This CDR3 comprises 14 residues. The CDR3 bases are TGTGCCAGCACCGGGACAGGAGACACCGGGGAGCTGTTTTTT. Translated, it gives CASTGTGDTGELFF.

The chain combines TRBV27 with TRBJ2-2; D may be TRBD2 (7 bases). Germline loops: CDR1 MNHEY, CDR2 SMNVEV (reference sequence). The CDR3 length is 15 residues. The V end lost 5 bases, the J end lost 6 bases, and 16 bases lay between the germline ends. CDR3 coding DNA: TGTGCCAGCAGTCCGACAGGTCGGGGGGCCGGGGAGCTGTTTTTT. As protein: CASSPTGRGAGELFF.

V gene TRBV3-1 (or the pseudogene TRBV3-2) combines with J gene TRBJ1-1, with 7 bases that match TRBD1. This CDR3 has 12 residues. Germline CDR1 and CDR2: LGHDT and YNNKEL (reference sequence). After removal of 5 bases from V and 7 bases from J, the junction contained 4 bases not matched to a gene. The CDR3 nucleotides are TGTGCCAGCAGCTTACGACAGGGTGAAGCTTTCTTT. Its protein product is CASSLRQGEAFF.

The V call is TRBV6-5, the J call TRBJ2-2; D not certain. V was shortened by 5 bases and J by 4 bases, with 11 bases between the two germline ends. This CDR3 is 14 amino acids long. From germline, CDR1 is MNHEY and CDR2 SVGAGI. The CDR3 DNA is TGTGCCAGCAGTCAGCTCACACGCACCGGGGAGCTGTTTTTT. It is translated as CASSQLTRTGELFF.

In this sample, this clone turned up many times. The V and J genes are TRBV12-3 or TRBV12-4 and TRBJ2-2; the D gene is possibly TRBD2 (5 bases). CDR3 length: 12 residues. V was cut by 6 bases and J by 8 bases, with 10 bases left in between. The CDR3: CASSSTGGELFF. CDR3 DNA sequence: TGTGCCAGCAGCTCTACGGGGGGGGAGCTGTTTTTT.

The chain links TRBV11-2 to TRBJ2-1, with D perhaps TRBD2 (6 bases). Per the germline V gene, CDR1 is SGHAT and CDR2 is FQNNGV. The CDR3 length is 19 residues. V gave up 6 bases and J gave up 0 bases, with 24 bases separating them. CDR3: CASRRPPVGSGSSYNEQFF. The DNA of the CDR3 is TGTGCCAGCAGGCGCCCTCCAGTCGGGAGTGGAAGCTCCTACAATGAGCAGTTCTTC. Full variable domain (remainder filled in from reference TRBV11-2 and TRBJ2-1): EAGVAQSPRYKIIEKRQSVAFWCNPISGHATLYWYQQILGQGPKLLIQFQNNGVVDDSQLPKDRFSAERLKGVDSTLKIQPAKLEDSAVYLCASRRPPVGSGSSYNEQFFGPGTRLTVL.

This chain links TRBV2 with TRBJ2-1; TRBD2 matches 8 bases. The CDR3 has 14 residues. Germline V lookup: CDR1 SNHLY, CDR2 FYNNEI. V trimming: 11 bases; J trimming: 2 bases; junction bases outside the gene matches: 8. The DNA of the CDR3 is TGTGCCGCGGCGGGACTAGGGACCTACAATGAGCAGTTCTTC. The encoded protein is CAAAGLGTYNEQFF.

The chain joins TRBV9 to TRBJ1-2; 7 bases fit TRBD1. J lost 4 bases, V lost 3 bases, and 15 bases had no gene match. The CDR3 spans 17 residues. Looked up from germline, CDR1 is SGDLS and CDR2 is YYNGEE. The chain's CDR3 is CASSDRPGGRGFYGYTF. CDR3 nucleotides: TGTGCCAGCAGCGACCGGCCAGGGGGGCGAGGTTTCTATGGCTACACCTTC.

A single count supports this clone. The rearrangement uses TRBV7-2 and TRBJ2-1, with D perhaps TRBD1 or TRBD2 (7 bases each). The germline CDR1 and CDR2 sequences are SGHTA and FQGNSA. Trimming shortened V by 8 bases and J by 1 base, and 15 bases separated the two germline ends. The CDR3 loop spans 15 amino acids. The CDR3 sequence is CASSRGEGSYNEQFF. The CDR3 region has the DNA TGTGCCAGCTCCAGGGGGGAGGGGTCCTACAATGAGCAGTTCTTC.